These T cell receptor beta chains were read from a single sample in a study of lymphopenia after photon versus proton radiotherapy. Assay used: immunoSEQ multiplex PCR; TCRdb lists only in-frame clones, some missing. Of 25,000 to 35,000 clones listed, about 93% are singletons. The specimen was peripheral blood, collected from a patient treated with photon-based radiotherapy. Every receptor here comes from a woman aged 50 to 65 with cholangiocarcinoma. The CDR3 runs from the conserved cysteine through the conserved F or W. The D gene is left open where the match is weak. The listing skips clone size in some rows; elsewhere it reads once, few, many or a size class.

V gene: TRBV4-1; clone size: NA; J gene: TRBJ2-2; D gene: TRBD1; CDR3 protein: CASSPSTGNPLRTGELFF; CDR3 DNA: TGCGCCAGCAGCCCATCGACAGGGAACCCCCTGCGAACCGGGGAGCTGTTTTTT
V gene: TRBV6-6; clone size: once; J gene: TRBJ1-1; D gene: NA; CDR3 protein: CASSYDSYSRAFF; CDR3 DNA: TGTGCCAGCAGTTACGATTCGTATAGCCGAGCTTTCTTT
V gene: TRBV19; clone size: NA; J gene: TRBJ1-2; D gene: TRBD1; CDR3 protein: CASSISGTGVRGYGYTF; CDR3 DNA: TGTGCCAGTAGTATTTCTGGGACAGGGGTTAGAGGCTATGGCTACACCTTC
V gene: TRBV30; clone size: NA; J gene: TRBJ1-2; D gene: NA; CDR3 protein: CAWGTSNYGYTF; CDR3 DNA: TGTGCCTGGGGTACATCTAACTATGGCTACACCTTC
V gene: TRBV11-2; clone size: NA; J gene: TRBJ1-5; D gene: NA; CDR3 protein: CASSLVRTHNQPQHF; CDR3 DNA: TGTGCCAGCAGCTTAGTCAGAACTCACAATCAGCCCCAGCATTTT
V gene: TRBV10-3; clone size: NA; J gene: TRBJ1-1; D gene: NA; CDR3 protein: CACGGRSTEAFF; CDR3 DNA: TGTGCCTGCGGGGGGAGGAGCACTGAAGCTTTCTTT
V gene: TRBV30; clone size: NA; J gene: TRBJ2-3; D gene: TRBD2; CDR3 protein: CASASSGGPLDTQYF; CDR3 DNA: TGTGCCTCAGCATCTAGCGGGGGGCCACTGGATACGCAGTATTTT
V gene: TRBV4-3; clone size: NA; J gene: TRBJ2-3; D gene: TRBD2; CDR3 protein: CASSPYGGVDTQYF; CDR3 DNA: TGCGCCAGCAGCCCGTATGGGGGGGTCGATACGCAGTATTTT
V gene: TRBV7-2; clone size: NA; J gene: TRBJ2-7; D gene: NA; CDR3 protein: CASSPRGATYEQYF; CDR3 DNA: TGTGCCAGCAGCCCGCGCGGAGCTACTTACGAGCAGTACTTC
V gene: TRBV19; clone size: NA; J gene: TRBJ1-1; D gene: NA; CDR3 protein: CASSISDWGTEAFF; CDR3 DNA: TGTGCCAGTAGTATAAGTGATTGGGGCACTGAAGCTTTCTTT
V gene: TRBV5-1; clone size: once; J gene: TRBJ1-1; D gene: TRBD1; CDR3 protein: CASTGDGNTEAFF; CDR3 DNA: TGCGCCAGTACAGGGGATGGGAACACTGAAGCTTTCTTT
V gene: TRBV7-2; clone size: once; J gene: TRBJ2-3; D gene: TRBD2; CDR3 protein: CASSLERPSGVFGTDTQYF; CDR3 DNA: TGTGCCAGCAGCTTAGAACGCCCTAGCGGGGTATTTGGCACAGATACGCAGTATTTT
V gene: TRBV12-5; clone size: once; J gene: TRBJ1-1; D gene: NA; CDR3 protein: CASGRLTFEAFF; CDR3 DNA: TGTGCTAGTGGCCGACTGACTTTTGAAGCTTTCTTT
V gene: TRBV9; clone size: NA; J gene: TRBJ1-5; D gene: TRBD1; CDR3 protein: CASSVGGQGDQPQHF; CDR3 DNA: TGTGCCAGCAGCGTAGGGGGACAGGGCGATCAGCCCCAGCATTTT
V gene: TRBV30; clone size: NA; J gene: TRBJ2-7; D gene: NA; CDR3 protein: CAWSVIGRNNYEQYF; CDR3 DNA: TGTGCCTGGAGTGTAATAGGCAGGAATAACTACGAGCAGTACTTC